These 27 T cell receptor beta chains originate from one sample sequenced in a study of T-cell memory formation after mild COVID-19. Each CDR3 protein gets one entry after TCRdb re-called the 5' RACE reads with MiXCR. The data show under 200,000 distinct CDR3 sequences, with roughly 30% seen just once and around 13% held by the top ten. What was sequenced was PBMCs or a T cell subset sorted from them (not recorded which). Receptors originate from an adult woman who had mild COVID-19 (a few samples of this study predate the infection). Cell type and time point are not known.

The chain has TRBV11-3 and TRBJ1-2; the D gene is possibly TRBD1 (5 bases). CDR3 size: 15 residues. Germline V gene sequence: CDR1 SGHNT, CDR2 YENEEA. Trimming took off 0 bases at V and 5 bases at J, with 13 bases between the two ends. CDR3 loop: CASSLDPGTGYGYTF. CDR3 DNA: TGTGCCAGCAGCTTAGATCCAGGGACCGGTTATGGCTACACCTTC.

The chain employs TRBV12-3 or TRBV12-4 and TRBJ1-5, with 7 positions matching TRBD1. The junction had 2 bases not matched to a gene; V was cut back by 3 bases and J by 0 bases. The CDR3 consists of 15 residues. CDR3 nucleotide sequence: TGTGCCAGCAGTTTGGGGGACAGTAGCAATCAGCCCCAGCATTTT. Translation: CASSLGDSSNQPQHF.

This chain connects TRBV11-2 to TRBJ2-7; perhaps TRBD2 as D (6 bases). The CDR3 totals 14 residues. V gave up 2 bases and J gave up 1 base, with 9 bases separating them. Per germline, CDR1 SGHAT and CDR2 FQNNGV. The CDR3 nucleotides are TGTGCCAGCAGCTTAATTGCGGGGTCCTACGAGCAGTACTTC. Translation: CASSLIAGSYEQYF.

This clonotype was seen a few times. The chain uses TRBV11-2 and TRBJ2-7; TRBD2 might be the D (5 bases). This CDR3 has 16 amino acids. Germline CDR1 reads SGHAT; CDR2 reads FQNNGV. V shed 0 bases and J shed 4 bases, with 16 bases lying between them. CDR3 region: CASSLDLGVKLYEQYF. The CDR3 coding sequence is TGTGCCAGCAGCTTAGATTTGGGAGTCAAACTATACGAGCAGTACTTC.

The genes are TRBV12-3 or TRBV12-4 and TRBJ2-7; 7 bases match TRBD1. The J segment lost 2 bases and the V segment lost 6 bases, leaving 7 bases of the junction unmatched. CDR3 length equals 14 residues. The CDR3 nucleotides read TGTGCCAGCAGCCCTACCGGACAGGCCTACGAGCAGTACTTC. It specifies CASSPTGQAYEQYF.

This clonotype was detected a few times. J is TRBJ2-5 and V is TRBV19; D not certain. Trimming took 5 bases from V and 0 from J, leaving 7 bases between them. The germline gives CDR1 LNHDA, CDR2 SQIVND (reference sequence). The CDR3 length is 13 residues. This CDR3 reads CASSATDQETQYF. The CDR3 DNA reads TGTGCCAGTAGTGCGACGGACCAAGAGACCCAGTACTTC.

This chain joins TRBV25-1 and TRBJ2-7, with D unresolved. CDR3 length: 13 residues. The germline V and J ends were trimmed by 3 bases and 2 bases, with 8 bases remaining between them. Germline loops: CDR1 MGHDK, CDR2 SYGVNS. DNA for the CDR3: TGTGCCAGCAGTGATACTCCCACCTACGAGCAGTACTTC. The encoded protein is CASSDTPTYEQYF.

The rearrangement uses TRBV15 and TRBJ1-1; 7 nucleotides match TRBD1. This CDR3 comprises 19 residues. After removal of 0 bases from V and 0 bases from J, the junction contained 13 bases not matched to a gene. Germline CDR1 is LNHNV and CDR2 is YYDKDF (reference sequence). The CDR3 region is CATSRDRLQGIKLNTEAFF. Written as DNA, the CDR3 is TGTGCCACCAGCAGAGATAGGCTACAGGGGATTAAACTGAACACTGAAGCTTTCTTT.

J is TRBJ1-2 and V is TRBV24-1; 10 nucleotides align to TRBD1. V gave up 4 bases and J gave up 5 bases; unmatched junction bases: 6. The CDR3 sequence is 15 residues long. In germline, CDR1 is KGHDR, CDR2 SFDVKD. The CDR3 bases are TGTGCCACCAGTGACCGGGACAGGGGAGGATATGGCTACACCTTC. This gives the protein CATSDRDRGGYGYTF.

This clonotype was observed a handful of times. The gene calls are TRBV9 and TRBJ2-1; the match to TRBD2 covers 13 bases. With V trimmed by 3 bases and J by 7 bases, 10 bases remained unmatched. Looked up from germline, CDR1 is SGDLS and CDR2 is YYNGEE. This CDR3 has 17 residues. The DNA for the CDR3 is TGTGCCAGCAGCGCGCCGCCCGGACTAGCGGGAGCGAATGAGCAGTTCTTC. The encoded protein is CASSAPPGLAGANEQFF.

This clonotype appeared a few times. The V call is TRBV6-6, the J call TRBJ1-1; no reliable D call. Trimming removed 0 bases from V and 1 base from J, with 9 bases in between. The CDR3 runs to 15 residues. Germline CDR1 and CDR2: MNHNY and SVGAGI (reference sequence). CDR3 amino acids: CASSYSATTNTEAFF. The CDR3 nucleotides are TGTGCCAGCAGTTACTCCGCGACAACGAACACTGAAGCTTTCTTT.

A few counts support this clonotype. The gene calls are TRBV6-2 or TRBV6-3 and TRBJ2-7, with 8 bases lining up with TRBD2. This CDR3 has 13 residues. Germline CDR1 is MNHEY and CDR2 is SVGEGT. V lost 6 bases to trimming and J lost 6 bases; unmatched junction nucleotides: 7. Here the CDR3 reads CASRSSGSLEQYF. The DNA for the CDR3 is TGTGCCAGCAGATCGAGCGGGAGTCTCGAGCAGTACTTC.

The chain recombines TRBV7-9 with TRBJ2-2; D tentatively reads TRBD1 or TRBD2 (6 bases each). V gave up 5 bases and J gave up 9 bases, with 19 bases separating them. The length of the CDR3 is 15 residues. CDR1 SEHNR and CDR2 FQNEAQ come from the germline V gene (reference sequence). The CDR3 nucleotides are TGTGCCAGCAGCAAAAATGAGGCCGGGGGCCGGGAGCTGTTTTTT. Translating gives CASSKNEAGGRELFF. Full variable domain (remainder filled in from reference TRBV7-9 and TRBJ2-2): DTGVSQNPRHKITKRGQNVTFRCDPISEHNRLYWYRQTLGQGPEFLTYFQNEAQLEKSRLLSDRFSAERPKGSFSTLEIQRTEQGDSAMYLCASSKNEAGGRELFFGEGSRLTVL.

The V gene is TRBV7-6, the J gene TRBJ2-2; the match to TRBD2 covers 12 bases. This CDR3 has 18 amino acids. Trimming removed 1 base from V and 4 bases from J; junction bases left unmatched: 7. CDR1 SGHVS and CDR2 FNYEAQ come from the germline V gene. The CDR3 nucleotides are TGTGCCAGCAGCTTAGGTGGACTAGCGGGGTGGCGCACCGGGGAGCTGTTTTTT. As protein: CASSLGGLAGWRTGELFF.

The chain employs TRBV29-1 and TRBJ1-1; D possibly corresponds to TRBD1 (5 bases). With 4 bases removed from V and 2 bases from J, the gap between germline ends came to 14 bases. Germline V gene data show CDR1 as SQVTM and CDR2 as ANQGSEA. This CDR3 is built from 14 residues. The CDR3 sequence is CSVAQSGGNTEAFF. As DNA, the CDR3 is TGCAGCGTTGCCCAGTCCGGGGGAAACACTGAAGCTTTCTTT.

CDR3 sequence reads: CASSPLSGELFF. CDR3 sequence (DNA): TGTGCCAGCAGCCCACTTTCCGGGGAGCTGTTTTTT. The V and J genes are TRBV5-6 and TRBJ2-2; the D is unclear. There are 12 residues in the CDR3. Trimming cost V 4 bases and J 6 bases, with 7 bases left between them. The germline gives CDR1 SGHDT, CDR2 YYEEEE.

The sample holds many counts of this clonotype. This chain uses TRBV5-1 with TRBJ2-1; unclear D gene. The CDR3 spans 11 residues. V gave up 4 bases and J gave up 5 bases, with 4 bases separating them. The germline V gene has CDR1 SGHRS and CDR2 YFSETQ. DNA of the CDR3: TGCGCCAGCAGCGCCCACAATGAGCAGTTCTTC. Encoded protein: CASSAHNEQFF.

The rearrangement uses TRBV3-1 and TRBJ2-3; D is tentatively TRBD1 or TRBD2 (5 bases each). Looked up from germline, CDR1 is LGHDT and CDR2 is YNNKEL (reference sequence). This CDR3 has 11 amino acids. V was shortened by 8 bases and J by 9 bases, with 12 bases between the two germline ends. CDR3 sequence reads: CASRLGPTQYF. The CDR3 DNA reads as TGTGCCAGCCGACTGGGACCGACGCAGTATTTT.

This clonotype has only a few counts. The chain is built from TRBV2 and TRBJ2-1; D not certain. The germline V gene has CDR1 SNHLY and CDR2 FYNNEI. Trimming pared 4 bases from V and 5 bases from J, leaving 9 bases between. CDR3 length: 13 amino acids. CDR3 sequence: CASSVGGHNEQFF. CDR3 bases: TGTGCCAGCAGTGTCGGCGGACACAATGAGCAGTTCTTC.

V and J are TRBV6-2 or TRBV6-3 and TRBJ1-2; 7 bases match TRBD1. The J segment lost 10 bases and the V segment lost 4 bases, leaving 12 bases of the junction unmatched. From germline, CDR1 is MNHEY and CDR2 SVGEGT. This CDR3 is built from 14 residues. CDR3 sequence reads: CASSLTGARGNYTF. The CDR3 DNA reads as TGTGCCAGCAGTTTAACAGGGGCTCGTGGAAACTACACCTTC.

V and J are TRBV7-9 and TRBJ2-1, with TRBD1 matching over 7 bases. Germline CDR1 is SEHNR and CDR2 is FQNEAQ (reference sequence). The CDR3 totals 15 residues. Unmatched junction bases numbered 6, after V lost 3 bases and J lost 4 bases. CDR3: CASSFPGQPYNEQFF. CDR3 DNA: TGTGCCAGCAGCTTTCCGGGACAGCCTTACAATGAGCAGTTCTTC.

This chain connects TRBV6-6 to TRBJ2-7, with D maybe TRBD1 (6 bases). This CDR3 is built from 14 residues. The V end was cut by 2 bases, the J end by 0 bases, with 8 bases between. Germline CDR1 and CDR2: MNHNY and SVGAGI (reference sequence). The DNA for the CDR3 is TGTGCCAGCAGTTACCACAGGGACTCCTACGAGCAGTACTTC. This translates into CASSYHRDSYEQYF.

This clonotype was seen a handful of times. This chain connects TRBV6-5 to TRBJ1-2, with D possibly matching TRBD1 (5 bases). Trimming shortened V by 0 bases and J by 5 bases, and 13 bases separated the two germline ends. This CDR3 is 15 amino acids long. Germline V lookup: CDR1 MNHEY, CDR2 SVGAGI. CDR3 DNA: TGTGCCAGCAGTTACTCGACCAGGGATCTATATGGCTACACCTTC. Amino acids: CASSYSTRDLYGYTF.

The V call is TRBV6-5, the J call TRBJ1-1; D ambiguous. CDR1 is MNHEY, CDR2 SVGAGI, per germline. V lost 8 bases to trimming and J lost 2 bases, with 15 bases between them. The CDR3 is made up of 14 amino acids. The CDR3 loop reads CASAQRSSNTEAFF. In DNA form, the CDR3 reads TGTGCCAGCGCCCAAAGAAGTTCCAACACTGAAGCTTTCTTT.

The V call is TRBV24-1, the J call TRBJ1-2; 9 positions match TRBD1. Trimming at V came to 5 bases and at J to 5 bases, leaving 11 bases not matched to a gene. Germline V gene data show CDR1 as KGHDR and CDR2 as SFDVKD. The CDR3 is 16 residues long. The chain's CDR3 is CATSGPTGGIGYGYTF. The CDR3, as DNA: TGTGCCACCAGTGGCCCGACAGGGGGAATCGGTTATGGCTACACCTTC.

The chain recombines TRBV21-1 with TRBJ2-1; whether TRBD1, the table's D call, matches the DNA was not checked. TRBV21-1 is tagged as a pseudogene. The CDR3 contains 13 residues. The DNA for the CDR3 is TGTGCCAGCGGGGACCGTTTCCAGGATGAGCAGTTCTTC. Amino acids: CASGDRFQDEQFF.

The CDR3 protein is CASSQDRWGGAYEQYF. The CDR3, as DNA: TGTGCCAGCAGCCAAGATCGATGGGGGGGTGCCTACGAGCAGTACTTC. The genes are TRBV4-2 and TRBJ2-7; TRBD2 matches at 7 bases. Germline CDR1 and CDR2: LGHNA and YNFKEQ. The CDR3 contains 16 residues. The ends lost 0 bases at V and 2 bases at J; junction bases unmatched: 7.